This TCR beta chain is from a study of metastatic and nonmetastatic thyroid tumors (TCRdb year 2020). About the investigation overall: Repertoires from peripheral blood and from tumor or nodule tissue samples of malignant and benign thyroid patients were compared. The study at large found these results: In both blood and tumor samples, malignant tumors were reported to have significantly higher TCR beta diversity than benign nodules.

This clone was observed at least ten times. What this receptor recognizes is not known. Qualities for individual bases were not recorded, and no much larger clone is one base off. Libraries were made using PCR. TCRdb shows the sequencer as Illumina HiSeq 4000. High-throughput sequencing was used to profile the TCR beta-chain CDR3 region of each patient. The authors' analysis ran thus. Drawing on CDR3 differences between clinicopathological groups, the researchers built a classifier meant to tell apart patients with distant-metastatic papillary thyroid cancer. The Shannon index was used to measure repertoire diversity, and the Morisita-Horn index was used to measure how similar tumor and blood repertoires were. TCRdb trimmed the raw reads at Q25, called clones with MiXCR and kept productive beta chains. The V and J calls and clone size come from TCRdb's table, not from the authors' own analysis. This sample is represented by 30,000 or so clones; 23% of them were singletons. The top ten clones comprise approximately 2.3% of the sample.

From cysteine to phenylalanine, the CDR3 is 16 amino acids long. Only CDR3 DNA remains: 48 bases, in frame from the first base. The V end gives up 8 bases and the J end 0 bases, leaving 8 bases in the junction not matched to a gene. The germline V gene (reference sequence) gives CDR1 as WNHNN and CDR2 as SYGVQD. No patient had received any treatment before thyroid surgery. Using T-cell receptor beta sequencing, the researchers looked back retrospectively at clinical samples from patients, gathered between about 2011 and 2019. Sequenced: blood. Recombination linked TRBV10-1 to TRBJ2-3, and TRBD2 matches 10 of the central bases. The source of this sequence is a female donor with papillary thyroid cancer or a benign thyroid nodule (not recorded which). Some clones in this sample may be carry-over from other donors' samples. The DNA reads TGCGCCAGCTCCCCCGGGACTAGCGCGAGCACAGATACGCAGTATTTT. This encodes CASSPGTSASTDTQYF.